This entry concerns a single TCR beta chain. This specimen belongs to a study of T cell changes during pregnancy in multiple sclerosis. Here immunoSEQ multiplex PCR was the method, and the copy in TCRdb shows in-frame clones only, minus some. The repertoire has around 34,000 clones, around 93% of them found once; the top ten carry approximately 0.39%. CDR1 SGHNT and CDR2 YYREEE come from the germline V gene (reference sequence). V was cut by 0 bases and J by 14 bases, with 12 bases left in between. This CDR3 has 12 residues. The sequence came from a female donor with multiple sclerosis, enrolled in a pregnancy study. The chain joins TRBV5-4 to TRBJ2-1; D gene unclear. Sequenced here: CD4+ T cells from peripheral blood mononuclear cells, sampled in the second trimester of pregnancy. The CDR3 is CASSLAGSIKFF. CDR3 nucleotides: TGTGCCAGCAGCTTGGCAGGATCAATAAAGTTCTTC.